A selection of T cell receptor beta chains follows, all from one sample in a study of Graves' ophthalmopathy and Graves' hyperthyroidism. TCRdb re-analysed the multiplex PCR reads in MiXCR, keeping a single row per CDR3 protein. The table lists about 640,000 distinct CDR3 sequences, just over 40% of them singletons. The sequencing sample was made of peripheral blood. The receptors were gathered from an adult man with Graves' ophthalmopathy. Each CDR3 is given with its conserved first and last residue. Each record gives: J gene, V gene, clone size, D gene, CDR3 protein, CDR3 DNA. D genes are given only for firm matches. The size of a clone is reported for some rows only, either as once, few or many, or as a class for expanded clones.

TRBJ1-2 TRBV7-9 many TRBD1 CASSFADRAHGYTF TGTGCCAGCAGCTTCGCAGACAGGGCCCATGGCTACACCTTC
TRBJ2-6 TRBV4-1 . TRBD2 CASSQVGTSGRGANVLTF TGCGCCAGCAGCCAAGTTGGGACTAGCGGGAGGGGGGCCAACGTCCTGACTTTC
TRBJ2-1 TRBV2 . TRBD2 CASRVTGTSGREQFF TGTGCCAGCAGAGTTACCGGGACTAGCGGGAGAGAGCAGTTCTTC
TRBJ2-7 TRBV29-1 . TRBD1 CRLGRQGPYEQYF TGCAGGTTAGGTCGACAGGGCCCCTACGAGCAGTACTTC
TRBJ1-2 TRBV7-9 many . CASSEGLYGYTF TGTGCCAGCAGCGAGGGACTCTATGGCTACACCTTC
TRBJ2-7 TRBV12-3/TRBV12-4 . . CASSLAGFPGEQYF TGTGCCAGCAGTTTAGCAGGGTTTCCCGGGGAGCAGTACTTC
TRBJ2-6 TRBV9 few TRBD2 CASSVASGGANVLTF TGTGCCAGCAGCGTAGCTAGCGGGGGGGCCAACGTCCTGACTTTC
TRBJ2-2 TRBV9 . TRBD2 CASSVRWGGGTSTGELFF TGTGCCAGCAGCGTAAGATGGGGCGGGGGTACGAGCACCGGGGAGCTGTTTTTT
TRBJ2-7 TRBV7-8 many . CASSLIHGAYEQYF TGTGCCAGCAGCCTAATTCATGGGGCCTACGAGCAGTACTTC
TRBJ1-1 TRBV29-1 many . CSVVGGAEAFF TGCAGCGTTGTTGGGGGCGCTGAAGCTTTCTTT
TRBJ1-2 TRBV11-3 many TRBD1 CASSSGQSGYGYTF TGTGCCAGCAGCTCGGGACAGTCGGGCTATGGCTACACCTTC
TRBJ1-1 TRBV12-3/TRBV12-4 many . CASTPRGPTKYTEAFF TGTGCCAGCACCCCTAGAGGTCCAACCAAGTACACTGAAGCTTTCTTT
TRBJ1-3 TRBV12-5 . . CASGLAGVQGGNTIYF TGTGCTAGTGGTTTGGCCGGTGTGCAGGGTGGAAACACCATATATTTT
TRBJ1-2 TRBV29-1 few . CSLSGIYGYTF TGCAGCTTGTCCGGGATCTATGGCTACACCTTC
TRBJ1-2 TRBV9 . . CAHTPGALRVGGYTF TGTGCCCATACTCCAGGGGCGCTTCGGGTCGGTGGCTACACCTTC
TRBJ1-2 TRBV7-9 . . CASSLVPGF TGTGCCAGCAGCTTAGTGCCGGGATTC
TRBJ2-3 TRBV19 once . CASSISMRERRQDTQYF TGTGCCAGTAGTATCAGTATGAGGGAGCGAAGACAAGATACGCAGTATTTT
TRBJ1-4 TRBV29-1 . . CSAGTGGGEKLFF TGCAGCGCTGGGACGGGAGGGGGAGAAAAACTGTTTTTT
TRBJ1-2 TRBV7-9 . . CASSLTVGLAYGYTF TGTGCCAGCAGCTTAACGGTGGGGCTGGCGTATGGCTACACCTTC
TRBJ1-5 TRBV6-5 many . CASRFGPNQPQHF TGTGCCAGCAGATTCGGACCCAATCAGCCCCAGCATTTT
TRBJ2-5 TRBV5-6 few TRBD1 CASSFGAGGAETQYF TGTGCCAGCAGCTTCGGGGCAGGGGGAGCAGAGACCCAGTACTTC
TRBJ1-5 TRBV7-9 . . CASSPGRQPQHF TGTGCCAGCAGCCCAGGGAGACAGCCCCAGCATTTT
TRBJ1-4 TRBV11-2 . TRBD1 CASSASRDRGHEKLFF TGTGCCAGCAGCGCTAGCCGGGACAGGGGGCATGAAAAACTGTTTTTT
TRBJ1-2 TRBV15 . . CATSGGRGYTF TGTGCCACCAGCGGCGGGCGCGGCTACACCTTC
TRBJ1-1 TRBV20-1 many . CSATTGPQAFF TGCAGTGCAACGACAGGACCCCAAGCTTTCTTT
TRBJ2-5 TRBV19 . . CASSIGFGVSETQYF TGTGCCAGTAGTATTGGGTTCGGGGTTTCAGAGACCCAGTACTTC
TRBJ1-6 TRBV6-5 many . CASSYSQKGVSPLHF TGTGCCAGCAGTTACTCCCAAAAGGGAGTTTCACCCCTCCACTTT
TRBJ2-7 TRBV20-1 . . CSARRQTGFTEGEQYF TGCAGTGCTAGAAGACAAACGGGATTTACGGAGGGCGAGCAGTACTTC
TRBJ2-1 TRBV24-1 . . CATSDWSAGQNEQFF TGTGCCACCAGTGATTGGTCGGCAGGGCAAAATGAGCAGTTCTTC